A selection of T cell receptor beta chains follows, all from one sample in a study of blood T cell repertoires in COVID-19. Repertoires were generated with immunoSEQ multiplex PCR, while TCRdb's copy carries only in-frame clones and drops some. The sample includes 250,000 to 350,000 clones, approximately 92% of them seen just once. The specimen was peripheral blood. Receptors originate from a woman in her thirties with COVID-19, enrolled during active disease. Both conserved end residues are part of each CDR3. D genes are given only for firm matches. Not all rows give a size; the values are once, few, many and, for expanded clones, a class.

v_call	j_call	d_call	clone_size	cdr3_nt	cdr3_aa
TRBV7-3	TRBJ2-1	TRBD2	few	TGTGCCAGCAGCTTAACTAGCGGGAGTGGCTTTGAGCAGTTCTTC	CASSLTSGSGFEQFF
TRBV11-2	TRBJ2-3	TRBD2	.	TGTGCCAGCAGCTTTGTTTCCTGGGCTAGCGGGAAGTATACAGATACGCAGTATTTT	CASSFVSWASGKYTDTQYF
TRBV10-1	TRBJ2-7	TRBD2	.	TGCGCCAGCAGTGACCCCGGACTAGCGGGATCCTACGAGCAGTACTTC	CASSDPGLAGSYEQYF
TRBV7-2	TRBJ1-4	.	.	TGTGCCAGCAGCTTATATGGGGGGAAGGCAACTAATGAAAAACTGTTTTTT	CASSLYGGKATNEKLFF
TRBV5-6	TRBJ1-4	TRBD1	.	TGTGCCAGCAGCTGGGGGACAGCTGCAACTAATGAAAAACTGTTTTTT	CASSWGTAATNEKLFF
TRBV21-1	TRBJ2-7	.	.	TGTGCCAGCAGCAAACAGGGACACCTTTACGAGCAGTACTTC	CASSKQGHLYEQYF
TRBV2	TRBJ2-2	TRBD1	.	TGTGCCAGCCAACAGGGGCTCGCCGGGGAGCTGTTTTTT	CASQQGLAGELFF
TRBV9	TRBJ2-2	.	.	TGTGCCAGCAGCGTAGGCGGGGTGAACACCGGGGAGCTGTTTTTT	CASSVGGVNTGELFF
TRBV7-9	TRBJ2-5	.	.	TGTGCCAGCAGCTTAGCTAGCGTGGAGACCCAGTACTTC	CASSLASVETQYF
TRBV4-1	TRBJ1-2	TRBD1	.	TGCGCCAGCAGCCAAGATCGGGACAGGGCGGACTATGGCTACACCTTC	CASSQDRDRADYGYTF
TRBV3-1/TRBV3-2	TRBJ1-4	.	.	TGTGCCAGCAGCTCTTTCGGACGCAGCCGGGGTGAAAAACTGTTTTTT	CASSSFGRSRGEKLFF
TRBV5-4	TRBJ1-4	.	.	TGTGCCACAAGTAAGGAGAACGAGGAAAAACTGTTTTTT	CATSKENEEKLFF
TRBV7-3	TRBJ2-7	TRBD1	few	TGTGCCAGCAGCTTACGGGACAGGGGCTACGAGCAGTACTTC	CASSLRDRGYEQYF
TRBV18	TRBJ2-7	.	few	TGTGCCAGCTCACCAAGGGACTCAACCTACGAGCAGTACTTC	CASSPRDSTYEQYF
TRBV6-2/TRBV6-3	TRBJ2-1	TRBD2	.	TGTGCCAGCAGTATTCCGTCGGGACTAGCGTCCTTCAATGAGCAGTTCTTC	CASSIPSGLASFNEQFF
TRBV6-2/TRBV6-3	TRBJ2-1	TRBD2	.	TGTGCCAGCAGTTGGGCTAGCGGGAGGACAAGGTCCTACAATGAGCAGTTCTTC	CASSWASGRTRSYNEQFF
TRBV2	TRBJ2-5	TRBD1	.	TGTGCCAGCAGTGGCGACAGGGCTCAAGAGACCCAGTACTTC	CASSGDRAQETQYF
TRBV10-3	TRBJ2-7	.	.	TGTGCCATCAGTGAAAATTACAACCGCTCCTACGAGCAGTACTTC	CAISENYNRSYEQYF
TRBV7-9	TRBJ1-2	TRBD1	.	TGTGCCAGCAGCGGGCTCACAGGGGGTTCATCCACTAGTGGCTACACCTTC	CASSGLTGGSSTSGYTF
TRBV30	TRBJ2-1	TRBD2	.	TGTGCCTGGACTAGCGGGAGGGCCAATGAGCAGTTCTTC	CAWTSGRANEQFF
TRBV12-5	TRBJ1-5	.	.	TGTGCTAGTGCGGGAGGGACCGTCAATCAGCCCCAGCATTTT	CASAGGTVNQPQHF
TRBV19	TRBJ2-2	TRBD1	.	TGTGCCAGTAGTCCGACAGGGCCCGGGGAGCTGTTTTTT	CASSPTGPGELFF
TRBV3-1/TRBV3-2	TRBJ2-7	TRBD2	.	TGTGCCAGCAGCCCCAGCGGGAGCTCCTACGAGCAGTACTTC	CASSPSGSSYEQYF
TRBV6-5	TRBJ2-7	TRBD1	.	TGTGCCAGCAGTCATCCGGGACAGGGGACCTACGAGCAGTACTTC	CASSHPGQGTYEQYF
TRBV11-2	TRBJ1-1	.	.	TGTGCCAGCAGCCTGGGGAGGGGGGCCTACACTGAAGCTTTCTTT	CASSLGRGAYTEAFF
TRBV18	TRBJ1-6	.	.	TGTGCCAGCTCACCAGCCAGATATTCACCCCTCCACTTT	CASSPARYSPLHF
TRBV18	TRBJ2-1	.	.	TGTGCCAGCTCACCACTAGATTACAATGAGCAGTTCTTC	CASSPLDYNEQFF